This T cell receptor (beta chain) originates from a study of T cell responses to AZD1222 COVID-19 vaccine. V lost 1 base and J 4 bases, leaving 14 bases between the germline ends. Germline values: CDR1 SEHNR, CDR2 FQNEAQ (reference sequence). The CDR3 length is 15 residues. Clones were read by immunoSEQ multiplex PCR, and TCRdb kept only the in-frame ones, dropping some. Here the sample spans tens of thousands of clones, 70% to 90% being singletons. The TCR comes from an adult who received the AZD1222 COVID-19 vaccine. The chain uses TRBV7-9 and TRBJ2-7; D is tentatively TRBD1 or TRBD2 (6 bases each). The sequenced sample was peripheral blood, obtained 28 days after the second AZD1222 dose. This chain's CDR3 is CASSLESGAPYEQYF. The DNA for the CDR3 is TGTGCCAGCAGCTTAGAGTCGGGGGCTCCGTACGAGCAGTACTTC.